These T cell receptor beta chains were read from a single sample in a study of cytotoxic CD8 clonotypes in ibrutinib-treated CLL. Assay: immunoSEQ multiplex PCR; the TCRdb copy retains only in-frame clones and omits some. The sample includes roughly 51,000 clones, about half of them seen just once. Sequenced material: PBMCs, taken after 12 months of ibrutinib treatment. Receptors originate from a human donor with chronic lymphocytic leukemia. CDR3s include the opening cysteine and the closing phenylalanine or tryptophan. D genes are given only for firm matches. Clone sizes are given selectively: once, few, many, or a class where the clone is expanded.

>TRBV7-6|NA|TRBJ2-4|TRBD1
CASSFTTGDIQYF
TGTGCCAGCAGCTTTACGACAGGGGACATTCAGTACTTC
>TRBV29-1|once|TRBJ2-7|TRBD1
CSVESTGGYEQYF
TGCAGCGTGGAGTCGACAGGGGGCTACGAGCAGTACTTC
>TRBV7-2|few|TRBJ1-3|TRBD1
CASRSGTASGNTIYF
TGTGCCAGCAGGTCCGGGACAGCCTCTGGAAACACCATATATTTT
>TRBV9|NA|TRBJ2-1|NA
CASSVEWAQVGEQFF
TGTGCCAGCAGCGTAGAGTGGGCTCAGGTTGGTGAGCAGTTCTTC
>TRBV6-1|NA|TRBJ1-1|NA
CASSEIGNTEAFF
TGTGCCAGCAGTGAAATCGGGAACACTGAAGCTTTCTTT
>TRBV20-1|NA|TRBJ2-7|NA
CSARRGEEQYF
TGCAGTGCTAGGCGGGGTGAAGAGCAGTACTTC
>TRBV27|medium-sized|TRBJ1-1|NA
CASSQSDNTEAFF
TGTGCCAGCAGTCAGTCTGATAACACTGAAGCTTTCTTT
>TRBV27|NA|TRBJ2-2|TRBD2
CASSGSGRTVGELFF
TGTGCCAGCAGTGGAAGCGGGAGGACGGTCGGGGAGCTGTTTTTT
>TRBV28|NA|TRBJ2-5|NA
CASSPRTIQETQYF
TGTGCCAGCAGTCCCCGGACTATTCAAGAGACCCAGTACTTC
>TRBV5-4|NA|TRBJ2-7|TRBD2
CASSLGLAGVGTYEQYF
TGTGCCAGCAGCTTGGGACTAGCGGGGGTAGGAACCTACGAGCAGTACTTC
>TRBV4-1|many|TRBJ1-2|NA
CASSQGGAGYTF
TGCGCCAGCAGCCAAGGGGGCGCTGGCTACACCTTC
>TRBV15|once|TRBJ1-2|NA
CATSSWGQTYGYTF
TGTGCCACCAGCAGCTGGGGACAAACCTATGGCTACACCTTC
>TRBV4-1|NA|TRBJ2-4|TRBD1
CASSHRPGQGSYLAKNIQYF
TGCGCCAGCAGCCACCGTCCGGGACAGGGGTCCTACCTAGCCAAAAACATTCAGTACTTC
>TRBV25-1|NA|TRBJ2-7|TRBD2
CARRGGSLSYEQYF
TGTGCCAGGCGGGGGGGGTCCCTCTCCTACGAGCAGTACTTC
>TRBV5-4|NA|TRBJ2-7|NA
CASSSKDHEQYF
TGTGCCAGCAGCTCTAAAGACCACGAGCAGTACTTC
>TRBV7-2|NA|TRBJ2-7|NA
CASSLYGKEQYF
TGTGCCAGCAGCTTATACGGGAAAGAGCAGTACTTC
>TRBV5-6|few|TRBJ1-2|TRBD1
CASSPGQGYGYTF
TGTGCCAGCAGCCCTGGACAGGGGTATGGCTACACCTTC
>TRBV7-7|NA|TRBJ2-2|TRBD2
CVVRSGRTRTGELFF
TGTGTCGTGAGAAGCGGGAGAACGCGCACCGGGGAGCTGTTTTTT
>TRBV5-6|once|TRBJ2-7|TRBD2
CASSLRTSGSSPYEQYF
TGTGCCAGCAGCTTGAGGACTAGCGGGAGCAGCCCCTACGAGCAGTACTTC
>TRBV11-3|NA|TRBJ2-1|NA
CASSYGQYNEQFF
TGTGCCAGCAGCTACGGACAGTACAATGAGCAGTTCTTC
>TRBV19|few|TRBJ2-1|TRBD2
CASSIGSSGRGDEQFF
TGTGCCAGTAGTATAGGGTCTAGCGGGAGAGGGGATGAGCAGTTCTTC
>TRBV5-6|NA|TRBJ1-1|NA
CASSLTPGVTEAFF
TGTGCCAGCAGCTTGACCCCCGGGGTCACTGAAGCTTTCTTT
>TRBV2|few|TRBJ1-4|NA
CASNVGSPNEKLFF
TGTGCCAGCAATGTGGGATCCCCTAATGAAAAACTGTTTTTT
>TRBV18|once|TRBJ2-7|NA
CASSPKTRQDYEQYF
TGTGCCAGCTCACCGAAAACGCGACAGGACTACGAGCAGTACTTC
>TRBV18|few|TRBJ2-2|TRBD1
CASSQRQGVGELFF
TGTGCCAGCTCACAACGACAGGGTGTCGGGGAGCTGTTTTTT
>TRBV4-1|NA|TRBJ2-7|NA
CASSQDSGDYEQYF
TGCGCCAGCAGCCAAGATTCTGGGGACTACGAGCAGTACTTC
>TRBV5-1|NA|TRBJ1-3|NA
CASSIEGSIGNTIYF
TGCGCCAGCAGCATCGAAGGTTCCATTGGAAACACCATATATTTT
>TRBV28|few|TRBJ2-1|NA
CASSPVFNEQFF
TGTGCCAGCAGTCCTGTTTTCAATGAGCAGTTCTTC
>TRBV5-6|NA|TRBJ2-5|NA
CASSRAAGETQYF
TGTGCCAGCAGCAGAGCGGCTGGGGAGACCCAGTACTTC
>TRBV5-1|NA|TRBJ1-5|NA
CASSPSGGNQPQHF
TGCGCCAGCAGCCCGAGCGGGGGCAATCAGCCCCAGCATTTT
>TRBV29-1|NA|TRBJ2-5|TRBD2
CSTFGGLAIQETQYF
TGCAGCACCTTCGGGGGACTAGCGATTCAAGAGACCCAGTACTTC
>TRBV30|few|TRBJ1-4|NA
CASPVGVANEKLFF
TGTGCCTCCCCAGTGGGGGTGGCTAATGAAAAACTGTTTTTT
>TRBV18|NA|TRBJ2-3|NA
CASSPPRRAASTDTQYF
TGTGCCAGCTCACCACCACGGCGGGCGGCTAGCACAGATACGCAGTATTTT
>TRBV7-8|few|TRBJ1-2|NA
CASSSRTDPLLGYTF
TGTGCCAGCAGCTCACGGACAGATCCATTACTAGGCTACACCTTC
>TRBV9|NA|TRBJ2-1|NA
CASSVNGREDNEQFF
TGTGCCAGCAGCGTAAACGGGAGAGAGGACAATGAGCAGTTCTTC
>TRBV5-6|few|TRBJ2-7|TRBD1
CASSLTGTGNEQYF
TGTGCCAGCAGCTTAACCGGGACAGGGAACGAGCAGTACTTC
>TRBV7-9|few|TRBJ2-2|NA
CASSPRWDKNTGELFF
TGTGCCAGCAGCCCCCGTTGGGACAAGAACACCGGGGAGCTGTTTTTT
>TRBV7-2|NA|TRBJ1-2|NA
CASSLAPGSYGYTF
TGTGCCAGCAGCTTAGCTCCGGGTAGCTATGGCTACACCTTC
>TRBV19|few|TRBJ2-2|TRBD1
CASDAGTGWPGELFF
TGTGCCAGTGACGCCGGGACAGGGTGGCCCGGGGAGCTGTTTTTT
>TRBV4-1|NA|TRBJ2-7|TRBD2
CASSGETSEPYEQYF
TGCGCCAGCAGCGGAGAGACTAGCGAACCCTACGAGCAGTACTTC
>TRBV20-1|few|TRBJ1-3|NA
CSAMRGNTIYF
TGCAGTGCTATGAGGGGAAACACCATATATTTT
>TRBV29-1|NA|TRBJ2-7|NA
CSVLGTLPGSSYEQYF
TGCAGCGTGCTCGGGACATTGCCTGGGAGCTCCTACGAGCAGTACTTC
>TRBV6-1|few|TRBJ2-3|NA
CASSEAARRDTDTQYF
TGTGCCAGCAGTGAAGCAGCGCGGAGGGACACAGATACGCAGTATTTT
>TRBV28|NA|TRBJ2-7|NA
CASKTASYEQYF
TGTGCCAGCAAGACAGCCTCCTACGAGCAGTACTTC
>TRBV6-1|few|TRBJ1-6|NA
CASSEGLANFGLDSPLHF
TGTGCCAGCAGTGAAGGGTTGGCCAACTTCGGTTTGGATTCACCCCTCCACTTT
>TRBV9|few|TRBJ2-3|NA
CASSIDSGSTADTQYF
TGTGCCAGCAGCATCGATAGCGGTAGTACGGCGGATACGCAGTATTTT
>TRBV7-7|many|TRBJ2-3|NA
CASSLVDTDTQYF
TGTGCTAGCAGCTTAGTAGACACAGATACGCAGTATTTT
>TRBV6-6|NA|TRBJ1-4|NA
CASSYSHSSEKLFF
TGTGCCAGCAGTTACTCACACAGCTCTGAAAAACTGTTTTTT
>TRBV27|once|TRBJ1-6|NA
CASSSRLHLYNSPLHF
TGTGCCAGCAGTTCACGGCTGCACCTCTATAATTCACCCCTCCACTTT
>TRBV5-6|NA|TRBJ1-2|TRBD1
CASSRDSYGYTF
TGTGCCAGCAGCCGGGACAGCTATGGCTACACCTTC
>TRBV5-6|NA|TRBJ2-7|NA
CASSLNYEQYF
TGTGCCAGCAGCTTGAACTACGAGCAGTACTTC
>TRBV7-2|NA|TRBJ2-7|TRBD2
CASSISSGSFSYEQYF
TGTGCCAGCAGCATTTCTAGCGGGAGCTTCTCCTACGAGCAGTACTTC
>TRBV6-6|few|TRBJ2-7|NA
CASSPLTGLSYEQYF
TGTGCCAGCAGTCCACTCACGGGGCTATCCTACGAGCAGTACTTC
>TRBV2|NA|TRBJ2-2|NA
CASSPGFPGELFF
TGTGCCAGCTCACCAGGGTTCCCCGGGGAGCTGTTTTTT